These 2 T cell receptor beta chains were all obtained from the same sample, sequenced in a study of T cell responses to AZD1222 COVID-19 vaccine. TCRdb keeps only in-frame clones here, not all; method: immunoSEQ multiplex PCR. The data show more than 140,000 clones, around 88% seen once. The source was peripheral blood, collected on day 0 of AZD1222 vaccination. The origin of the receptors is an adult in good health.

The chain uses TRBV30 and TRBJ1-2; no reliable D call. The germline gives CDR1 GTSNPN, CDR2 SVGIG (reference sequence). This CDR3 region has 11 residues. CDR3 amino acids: CAVGKGYGYTF. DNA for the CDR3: TGTGCTGTCGGAAAGGGCTATGGCTACACCTTC.

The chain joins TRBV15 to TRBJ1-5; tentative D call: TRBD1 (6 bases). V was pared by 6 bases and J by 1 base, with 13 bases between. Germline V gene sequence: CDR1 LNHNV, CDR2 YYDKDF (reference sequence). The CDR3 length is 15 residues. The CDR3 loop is CATRNREVSNQPQHF. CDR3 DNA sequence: TGTGCCACCAGAAACAGGGAAGTAAGCAATCAGCCCCAGCATTTT.